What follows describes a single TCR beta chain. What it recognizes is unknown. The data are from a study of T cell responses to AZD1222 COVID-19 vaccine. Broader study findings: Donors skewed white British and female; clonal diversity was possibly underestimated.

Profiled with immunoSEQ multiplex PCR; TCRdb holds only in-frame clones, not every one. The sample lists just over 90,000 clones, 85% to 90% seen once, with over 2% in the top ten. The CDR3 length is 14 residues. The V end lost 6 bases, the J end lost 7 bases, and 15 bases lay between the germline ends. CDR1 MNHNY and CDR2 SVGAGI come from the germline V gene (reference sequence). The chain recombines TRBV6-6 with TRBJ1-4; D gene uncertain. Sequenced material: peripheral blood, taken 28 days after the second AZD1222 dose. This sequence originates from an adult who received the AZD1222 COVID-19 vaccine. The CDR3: CASSSTPGGEKLFF. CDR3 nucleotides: TGTGCCAGCAGCTCAACACCAGGAGGTGAAAAACTGTTTTTT.